The source of this TCR beta chain is a study of T cells after yellow fever vaccination. One entry per CDR3 protein results from TCRdb running MiXCR on the 5' RACE reads. The sample yields a few hundred thousand distinct CDR3 sequences, roughly 4.3% seen once. The sequence derives from a man aged 18 to 29 who received the YFV17D yellow fever vaccine. The material was PBMCs, obtained 5 days after the yellow fever booster vaccination.

CDR3 protein: CASSLRDEGSYEQYF. CDR3 in DNA: TGTGCCAGCTCACTACGGGACGAGGGGTCCTACGAGCAGTACTTC. The V and J genes are TRBV18 and TRBJ2-7; D possibly uses TRBD1 or TRBD2 (5 bases each). The CDR3 is made up of 15 amino acids. Trimming cost V 4 bases and J 1 base, with 14 bases left between them. Germline values: CDR1 KGHSH, CDR2 LQKENI.